Shown below are 32 T cell receptor beta chains from a single sample sequenced in a study of blood T cell repertoires in COVID-19. Assay: immunoSEQ multiplex PCR; the TCRdb copy retains only in-frame clones and omits some. This table has 250,000 to 400,000 clones, around nine tenths appearing once. Sequencing was done on a sample of peripheral blood. Receptors originate from a man aged 50 or older with active or convalescent COVID-19.

This rearrangement joins TRBV6-6 to TRBJ2-5; no clear D gene. The length of the CDR3 is 13 residues. Per the germline V gene, CDR1 is MNHNY and CDR2 is SVGAGI (reference sequence). Deletions cut 7 bases from V and 5 bases from J, with 14 bases between. This chain's CDR3 is CASTSFSSETQYF. The CDR3 DNA is TGTGCCAGCACGTCCTTTAGTTCCGAGACCCAGTACTTC.

The chain recombines TRBV29-1 with TRBJ1-2, with TRBD1 matching 8 bases. From germline, CDR1 is SQVTM and CDR2 ANQGSEA. The V and J ends lost 6 bases and 8 bases, in that order; junction bases with no gene match: 5. This CDR3 has 11 residues. CDR3 loop: CSVLTGGGYTF. CDR3 bases: TGCAGCGTCCTAACAGGGGGAGGCTACACCTTC.

In this sample, this clone turned up a few times. The V call is TRBV5-3, the J call TRBJ1-2; a weak D match, TRBD1 (6 bases). TRBV5-3 is given ORF status, its function remaining uncertain. The germline V and J ends were trimmed by 5 bases and 6 bases, with 23 bases remaining between them. CDR3 size: 16 residues. The CDR3 here is CARSPISIGGRDGYTF. The CDR3 coding sequence is TGTGCCAGAAGTCCGATTTCTATCGGGGGGCGGGATGGCTACACCTTC.

This rearrangement joins TRBV11-2 to TRBJ2-5, with D possibly being TRBD2 (5 bases). The CDR3 extends over 16 amino acids. V was clipped by 2 bases and J by 1 base, with 14 bases between them. Germline CDR1 SGHAT, CDR2 FQNNGV. The CDR3 DNA reads as TGTGCCAGCAGCTTATACGCCGTGGGAGCCCAAGAGACCCAGTACTTC. Protein sequence: CASSLYAVGAQETQYF.

The chain links TRBV10-3 to TRBJ1-1, with a weak D call TRBD1 (5 bases). The CDR3 totals 13 residues. The germline gives CDR1 ENHRY, CDR2 SYGVKD. V shed 0 bases and J shed 6 bases, with 8 bases lying between them. In nucleotides, the CDR3 is TGTGCCATCAGTGAGTCTTTAGGGGCTGAAGCTTTCTTT. Its translation: CAISESLGAEAFF.

The chain links TRBV29-1 to TRBJ2-7, with 8 bases identical to TRBD1. Germline V gives CDR1 SQVTM, CDR2 ANQGSEA. V shed 0 bases and J 1 base; nucleotides not matched to a gene: 5. The CDR3 is 15 amino acids. CDR3 bases: TGCAGCGTTGAAGACCCCCGGGACAGGTCCTACGAGCAGTACTTC. Its protein is CSVEDPRDRSYEQYF.

V is TRBV11-2 and J is TRBJ2-2, with 8 bases that match TRBD2. The CDR3 runs to 18 residues. Per germline, CDR1 SGHAT and CDR2 FQNNGV. V shed 3 bases and J 5 bases; nucleotides not matched to a gene: 14. The CDR3 nucleotides read TGTGCCAGCAGCTTTATCCATTCAGGACTAGCTAGTACCGGGGAGCTGTTTTTT. Protein product: CASSFIHSGLASTGELFF.

The chain uses TRBV5-1 and TRBJ2-7; D may be TRBD1 (6 bases). The CDR3 loop spans 17 amino acids. The germline CDR1 and CDR2 sequences are SGHRS and YFSETQ. V gave up 4 bases and J gave up 2 bases, with 22 bases separating them. The CDR3 sequence is CASSPRGSIGSPYEQYF. In DNA, the CDR3 is TGCGCCAGCAGCCCAAGGGGGAGTATCGGGTCCCCCTACGAGCAGTACTTC.

The CDR3 DNA follows: TGTGCCAGCAGTAGAGACAGGGAGCTCTACGAGCAGTACTTC. Translating it yields CASSRDRELYEQYF. The chain recombines TRBV6-5 with TRBJ2-7; 7 nucleotides agree with TRBD1. The V segment lost 5 bases and the J segment 3 bases; nucleotides outside the gene matches: 7. This CDR3 is built from 14 residues. In germline, CDR1 is MNHEY, CDR2 SVGAGI.

The chain links TRBV21-1 to TRBJ2-7; TRBD2, the table's D call, was not compared with the DNA. TRBV21-1 is deemed a pseudogene. The CDR3 is 13 amino acids. CDR3 in amino acids: CASSNASSYEQYF. Here the CDR3 DNA reads TGTGCCAGCAGCAACGCTAGCTCCTACGAGCAGTACTTC.

V usage is TRBV24-1 and J usage is TRBJ2-5, with 7 bases that match TRBD1. This CDR3 comprises 14 residues. Unmatched junction bases numbered 2, after V lost 4 bases and J lost 1 base. CDR1 is KGHDR and CDR2 is SFDVKD in the germline V gene. This CDR3 is CATSERTGQETQYF. In DNA, the CDR3 is TGTGCCACCAGTGAGCGGACAGGCCAAGAGACCCAGTACTTC.

Only one count was recorded for this clone. The J gene is TRBJ2-7, the V gene TRBV11-2; TRBD2 agrees at 7 bases. V shed 7 bases and J 2 bases; nucleotides not matched to a gene: 8. This CDR3 spans 14 amino acids. Germline V gene data show CDR1 as SGHAT and CDR2 as FQNNGV. The CDR3 DNA reads as TGTGCCAGCAACCGGGGGGAGGGCCCCTACGAGCAGTACTTC. It translates to CASNRGEGPYEQYF.

The chain uses TRBV2 and TRBJ2-1; TRBD1 matches at 11 bases. V lost 8 bases to trimming and J lost 6 bases; unmatched junction nucleotides: 3. Germline V gives CDR1 SNHLY, CDR2 FYNNEI. This CDR3 has 13 residues. The CDR3 sequence: CASRDRGTNEQFF. For the CDR3, the DNA is TGTGCCAGCCGGGACAGGGGGACCAATGAGCAGTTCTTC.

The chain recombines TRBV20-1 with TRBJ1-1; a possible D gene is TRBD1 (6 bases). The V gene's germline CDR1 is DFQATT and CDR2 SNEGSKA (reference sequence). The CDR3 has 11 residues. V was trimmed by 2 bases and J by 10 bases, leaving 11 bases between them. CDR3 residues: CSARRDTGAFF. As DNA, the CDR3 is TGCAGTGCTAGACGGGACACGGGAGCTTTCTTT.

A few counts support this clone. The chain couples TRBV4-1 to TRBJ1-1; 7 bases agree with TRBD1. Losses at the gene ends were 5 bases for V and 1 base for J; bases not matched to a gene: 4. This CDR3 comprises 14 residues. Germline V lookup: CDR1 MGHRA, CDR2 YSYEKL. This chain's CDR3 is CASSSRQGNTEAFF. The CDR3 nucleotides are TGCGCCAGCAGCAGTCGACAGGGGAACACTGAAGCTTTCTTT.

This chain uses TRBV10-3 with TRBJ2-5, with TRBD1 matching over 12 bases. The CDR3 runs 15 residues. Losses at the gene ends were 9 bases for V and 5 bases for J; bases not matched to a gene: 10. Germline CDR1 and CDR2: ENHRY and SYGVKD. CDR3 DNA: TGTGCCATTATGCCGGGACAGGGGGCGGGGGAGACCCAGTACTTC. It specifies CAIMPGQGAGETQYF.

V usage is TRBV6-6 and J usage is TRBJ1-3; D unclear. V dropped 6 bases and J dropped 0 bases, with 15 bases sitting between them. The CDR3 spans 16 residues. Germline V gene lookup returns CDR1 MNHNY and CDR2 SVGAGI (reference sequence). The CDR3 bases are TGTGCCAGCAGCTCCTTAAGAGCCCGCTCTGGAAACACCATATATTTT. It codes for CASSSLRARSGNTIYF.

The count of this clone is one. V gene TRBV2 combines with J gene TRBJ1-1, with 7 bases matching TRBD1. This CDR3 comprises 14 residues. V was pared by 7 bases and J by 0 bases, with 5 bases of the junction left unmatched. Germline-derived CDR1 and CDR2 are SNHLY and FYNNEI. The CDR3 loop is CASILDRVNTEAFF. The CDR3 DNA reads as TGTGCCAGCATCCTAGACAGGGTGAACACTGAAGCTTTCTTT.

This chain connects TRBV7-2 to TRBJ1-3; D ambiguous. The V and J ends lost 5 bases and 0 bases respectively, with 11 bases between them. From germline, CDR1 is SGHTA and CDR2 FQGNSA. The CDR3 covers 15 residues. The CDR3 loop reads CASSPYQASGNTIYF. CDR3 nucleotide sequence: TGTGCCAGCAGCCCATATCAGGCCTCTGGAAACACCATATATTTT.

The rearrangement uses TRBV6-5 and TRBJ1-1; D is uncertain. V dropped 8 bases and J dropped 0 bases, with 10 bases sitting between them. In germline, CDR1 is MNHEY, CDR2 SVGAGI. This CDR3 has 13 residues. CDR3 nucleotides: TGTGCCAGCGCCGGACTGATGAACACTGAAGCTTTCTTT. This translates into CASAGLMNTEAFF.

V and J are TRBV2 and TRBJ2-6; D is possibly TRBD1 (5 bases). Trimming removed 3 bases from V and 0 bases from J, with 6 bases in between. The CDR3 contains 15 residues. Germline V gene lookup returns CDR1 SNHLY and CDR2 FYNNEI. The CDR3: CASSDDSSGANVLTF. In nucleotides, the CDR3 is TGTGCCAGCAGTGATGACAGCTCTGGGGCCAACGTCCTGACTTTC.

This sequence joins TRBV6-5 and TRBJ1-4; 8 bases are a match to TRBD1. Losses at the gene ends were 1 base for V and 8 bases for J; bases not matched to a gene: 6. Per germline, CDR1 MNHEY and CDR2 SVGAGI. This CDR3 contains 15 residues. The CDR3 region has the DNA TGTGCCAGCAGTTACTTAGGACAGGGTGGCGAAAAACTGTTTTTT. Translated: CASSYLGQGGEKLFF.

The V gene is TRBV30, the J gene TRBJ2-7, with 14 bases that match TRBD2. Trimming took 8 bases from V and 3 from J; bases not matched to a gene: 3. Germline-derived CDR1 and CDR2 are GTSNPN and SVGIG (reference sequence). The CDR3 consists of 13 residues. This chain's CDR3 is CAGGTSGSYEQYF. For the CDR3, the DNA is TGTGCCGGGGGGACTAGCGGGAGCTACGAGCAGTACTTC. Combining the CDR3 with reference TRBV30 and TRBJ2-7 gives the whole variable domain SQTIHQWPATLVQPVGSPLSLECTVEGTSNPNLYWYRQAAGRGLQLLFYSVGIGQISSEVPQNLSASRPQDRQFILSSKKLLLSDSGFYLCAGGTSGSYEQYFGPGTRLTVT.

The chain recombines TRBV6-2 or TRBV6-3 with TRBJ2-1; 12 bases match TRBD2. The CDR3 spans 20 residues. CDR1 is MNHEY, CDR2 SVGEGT, per germline. V dropped 0 bases and J dropped 0; count of bases not matched to a gene: 9. The CDR3 spells CASSYSGTSGGTFSYNEQFF. CDR3 nucleotides: TGTGCCAGCAGTTACTCTGGTACTAGCGGGGGGACATTCTCCTACAATGAGCAGTTCTTC.

The chain combines TRBV7-6 with TRBJ1-5; TRBD1 agrees at 8 bases. The V segment lost 5 bases and the J segment 5 bases; nucleotides outside the gene matches: 5. The CDR3 sequence is 14 residues long. Germline loops: CDR1 SGHVS, CDR2 FNYEAQ. Written as DNA, the CDR3 is TGTGCCAGCAGCCCTGACAGGGGCCATCAGCCCCAGCATTTT. Its protein product is CASSPDRGHQPQHF. Complete variable domain (other parts from reference TRBV7-6 and TRBJ1-5): GAGVSQSPRYKVTKRGQDVALRCDPISGHVSLYWYRQALGQGPEFLTYFNYEAQQDKSGLPNDRFSAERPEGSISTLTIQRTEQRDSAMYRCASSPDRGHQPQHFGDGTRLSIL.

V is TRBV19 and J is TRBJ2-3; 11 bases line up with TRBD2. Germline assignment: CDR1 LNHDA and CDR2 SQIVND (reference sequence). After removal of 8 bases from V and 3 bases from J, the junction contained 4 bases not matched to a gene. The CDR3 is 14 amino acids. CDR3 amino acids: CASQRTSGTDTQYF. The CDR3 nucleotides read TGTGCCAGTCAACGGACTAGCGGGACAGATACGCAGTATTTT.

The chain couples TRBV27 to TRBJ1-4; 7 positions match TRBD1. This CDR3 has 13 amino acids. Germline CDR1 is MNHEY and CDR2 is SMNVEV (reference sequence). After removal of 3 bases from V and 6 bases from J, the junction contained 1 base not matched to a gene. The CDR3 nucleotides are TGTGCCAGCAGTTTCAGGGGGTATGAAAAACTGTTTTTT. As protein: CASSFRGYEKLFF.

This rearrangement joins TRBV18 to TRBJ2-1; TRBD2 matches 9 bases. CDR3 length equals 19 residues. Trimming at V came to 4 bases and at J to 6 bases, leaving 19 bases not matched to a gene. Germline CDR1 is KGHSH and CDR2 is LQKENI. CDR3: CASSLRGTFLAGFTNEQFF. In DNA form, the CDR3 reads TGTGCCAGCTCACTACGAGGGACTTTCCTAGCGGGGTTTACCAATGAGCAGTTCTTC.

The chain joins TRBV7-9 to TRBJ1-3; possibly TRBD1 for D (5 bases). Trimming took 4 bases from V and 2 from J, leaving 15 bases between them. Germline V lookup: CDR1 SEHNR, CDR2 FQNEAQ (reference sequence). This CDR3 is built from 16 residues. The CDR3 loop reads CASSSRSTATGNTIYF. CDR3 bases: TGTGCCAGCAGCTCCCGTTCGACAGCTACTGGAAACACCATATATTTT.

The V call is TRBV4-2, the J call TRBJ2-3, with D perhaps TRBD1 (7 bases). V lost 1 base, J lost 4 bases, and 15 bases lay in between. CDR1 and CDR2 (germline): LGHNA, YNFKEQ. The length of the CDR3 is 16 residues. CDR3 coding DNA: TGTGCCAGCAGCCAAGGTTCAGGGGGGAGGCCAGATACGCAGTATTTT. This encodes CASSQGSGGRPDTQYF.

The chain has TRBV7-9 and TRBJ1-2; 8 bases are a match to TRBD1. Per germline, CDR1 SEHNR and CDR2 FQNEAQ (reference sequence). The junction had 8 bases not matched to a gene; V was cut back by 2 bases and J by 6 bases. The CDR3 consists of 15 residues. The CDR3 region has the DNA TGTGCCAGCAGCTTACGCGTGGCAGGGGGCGATGGCTACACCTTC. Amino acids: CASSLRVAGGDGYTF. Using reference TRBV7-9 and TRBJ1-2 for the parts outside the CDR3, the full variable domain is DTGVSQNPRHKITKRGQNVTFRCDPISEHNRLYWYRQTLGQGPEFLTYFQNEAQLEKSRLLSDRFSAERPKGSFSTLEIQRTEQGDSAMYLCASSLRVAGGDGYTFGSGTRLTVV.

The chain employs TRBV20-1 and TRBJ1-4; weak D call: TRBD1 (5 bases). Trimming shortened V by 3 bases and J by 7 bases, and 9 bases separated the two germline ends. Germline V gene sequence: CDR1 DFQATT, CDR2 SNEGSKA (reference sequence). The CDR3 runs to 12 residues. The CDR3 DNA reads TGCAGTGCTAGTCAGGGTACTGAAAAACTGTTTTTT. This sequence encodes CSASQGTEKLFF.